This TCR beta chain derives from a study of CD8+ T cells in alopecia areata. The wider study: A regimen of oral tofacitinib, 5 to 10 mg twice daily, was given to treated patients.

Extraction and reverse transcription of RNA yielded cDNA as the sequencing template. Only in-frame clones appear in the TCRdb table, and some are missing; sequencing was by immunoSEQ multiplex PCR. The sample lists approximately 160,000 clones; roughly 60% were seen once. This CDR3 has 13 amino acids. The V and J ends lost 2 bases and 6 bases respectively, with 10 bases between them. CDR1 is SQVTM, CDR2 ANQGSEA, per germline. Treatment of the sample: oral pan-JAK inhibitor, 5-10 mg twice daily. This receptor was taken from a human donor with alopecia areata. The J gene is TRBJ1-4, the V gene TRBV29-1; D gene uncertain. This specimen consisted of CD4+ T cells sorted from blood, obtained at week 24, from a patient treated with tofacitinib. CDR3 region: CSVELSGDEKLFF. In DNA, the CDR3 is TGCAGCGTTGAACTCTCCGGAGATGAAAAACTGTTTTTT.